This T cell receptor (beta chain) was profiled in a study of yellow fever vaccine responses in identical twins. After removal of 2 bases from V and 5 bases from J, the junction contained 4 bases not matched to a gene. The germline CDR1 and CDR2 sequences are SGHRS and YFSETQ. The CDR3 runs to 15 residues. A single record per CDR3 protein comes from TCRdb applying MiXCR to the RT-PCR reads. The sample has about 16,000 distinct CDR3 sequences; roughly four fifths are singletons. The source of this sequence is a woman between 18 and 29 years old who received the yellow fever vaccine. The chain is built from TRBV5-1 and TRBJ2-1; 10 nucleotides align to TRBD2. The sample consisted of T cells from blood (PBMCs), unsorted or a sorted subset (not recorded which), taken before or after yellow fever vaccination (not recorded which). As DNA, the CDR3 is TGCGCCAGCAGCTTAGGACTAGCGGTCCACAATGAGCAGTTCTTC. Its protein is CASSLGLAVHNEQFF.